This T cell receptor beta chain was retrieved from a study of blood T cell repertoires in COVID-19. Study at large: PBMCs, B-cell-depleted T cells, or T cells were the source of the cDNA or gDNA that made up the material.

Clones were sequenced by immunoSEQ multiplex PCR, and TCRdb holds only the in-frame ones, with some missing. The data show approximately 47,000 clones, with about 83% seen just once and 2% to 2.5% held by the top ten. This clone has a handful of counts. The length of the CDR3 is 15 residues. The germline V gene has CDR1 LGHNA and CDR2 YNFKEQ. Trimming shortened V by 1 base and J by 5 bases, and 14 bases separated the two germline ends. This TCR was recovered from a woman aged 60-70 years with acute or convalescent COVID-19. This chain connects TRBV4-2 to TRBJ1-2; unclear D gene. The sample consisted of peripheral blood. The chain's CDR3 is CASSQGTSTYYGYTF. CDR3 coding DNA: TGTGCCAGCAGCCAAGGGACTTCCACCTATTATGGCTACACCTTC.